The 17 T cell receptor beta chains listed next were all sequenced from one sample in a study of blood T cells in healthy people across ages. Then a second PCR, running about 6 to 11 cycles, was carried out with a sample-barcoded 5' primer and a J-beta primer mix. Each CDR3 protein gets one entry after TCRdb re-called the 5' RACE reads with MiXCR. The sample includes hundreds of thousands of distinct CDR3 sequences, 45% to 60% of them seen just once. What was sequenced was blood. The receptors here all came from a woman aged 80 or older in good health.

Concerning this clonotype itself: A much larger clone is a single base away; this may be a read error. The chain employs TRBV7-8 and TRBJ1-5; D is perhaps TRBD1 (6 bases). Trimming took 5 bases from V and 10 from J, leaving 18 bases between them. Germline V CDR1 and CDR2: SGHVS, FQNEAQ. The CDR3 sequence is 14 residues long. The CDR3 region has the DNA TGTGCCAGCAGCCGATCACAGGGATATAGACCCCAGCATTTT. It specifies CASSRSQGYRPQHF. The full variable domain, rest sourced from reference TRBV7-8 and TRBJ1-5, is GAGVSQSPRYKVAKRGQDVALRCDPISGHVSLFWYQQALGQGPEFLTYFQNEAQLDKSGLPSDRFFAERPEGSVSTLKIQRTQQEDSAVYLCASSRSQGYRPQHFGDGTRLSIL.

The CDR3 DNA follows: TGCAGCGTTGGAGTACCAGATGAAGCTTTCTTT. Residues: CSVGVPDEAFF. J is TRBJ1-1 and V is TRBV29-1; no definite D call. V was trimmed by 4 bases and J by 7 bases, leaving 10 bases between them. The CDR3 runs to 11 residues. Germline CDR1 and CDR2: SQVTM and ANQGSEA.

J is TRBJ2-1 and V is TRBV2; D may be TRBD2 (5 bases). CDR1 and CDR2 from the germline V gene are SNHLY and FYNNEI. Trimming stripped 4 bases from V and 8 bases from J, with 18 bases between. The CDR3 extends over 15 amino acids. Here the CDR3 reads CASSGRAPLFYEQFF. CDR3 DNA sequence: TGTGCCAGCAGTGGGCGGGCCCCGTTATTCTATGAGCAGTTCTTC.

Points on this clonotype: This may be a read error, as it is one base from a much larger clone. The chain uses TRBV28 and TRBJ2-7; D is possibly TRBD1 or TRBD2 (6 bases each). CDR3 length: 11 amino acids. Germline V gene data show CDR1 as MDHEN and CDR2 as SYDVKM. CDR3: CAPRGEYEQYF. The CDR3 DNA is TGTGCGCCAAGGGGGGAATACGAGCAGTACTTC.

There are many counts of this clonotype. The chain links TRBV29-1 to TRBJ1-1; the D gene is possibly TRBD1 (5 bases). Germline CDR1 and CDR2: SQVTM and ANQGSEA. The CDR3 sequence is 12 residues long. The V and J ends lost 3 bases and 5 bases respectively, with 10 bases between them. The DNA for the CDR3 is TGCAGCGTTGATCAGGGAGGGACTGAAGCTTTCTTT. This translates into CSVDQGGTEAFF.

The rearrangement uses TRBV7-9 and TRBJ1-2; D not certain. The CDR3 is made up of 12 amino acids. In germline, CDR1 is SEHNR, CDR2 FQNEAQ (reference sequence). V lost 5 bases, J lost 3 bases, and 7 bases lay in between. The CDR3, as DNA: TGTGCCAGCAGCCTAGAATACTATGGCTACACCTTC. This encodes CASSLEYYGYTF.

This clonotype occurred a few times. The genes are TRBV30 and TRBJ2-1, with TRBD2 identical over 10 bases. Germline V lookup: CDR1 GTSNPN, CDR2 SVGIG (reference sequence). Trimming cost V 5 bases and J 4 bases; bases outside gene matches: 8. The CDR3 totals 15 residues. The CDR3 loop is CAWASGGAPYNEQFF. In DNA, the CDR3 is TGTGCCTGGGCTAGCGGGGGCGCCCCTTACAATGAGCAGTTCTTC.

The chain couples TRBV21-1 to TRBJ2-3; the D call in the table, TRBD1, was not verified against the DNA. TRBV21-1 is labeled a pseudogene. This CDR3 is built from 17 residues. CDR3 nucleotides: TGTGCCAGCGCAGCAAAGGGACAGGGGCGAAACACAGATACGCAGTATTTT. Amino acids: CASAAKGQGRNTDTQYF.

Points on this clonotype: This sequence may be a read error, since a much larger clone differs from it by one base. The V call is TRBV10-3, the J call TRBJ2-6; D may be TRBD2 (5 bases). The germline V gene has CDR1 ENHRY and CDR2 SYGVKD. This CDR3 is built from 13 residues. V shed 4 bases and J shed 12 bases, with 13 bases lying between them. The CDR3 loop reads CAISAEGRSVLTF. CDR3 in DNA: TGTGCCATCAGTGCCGAGGGCAGGTCCGTCCTGACTTTC.

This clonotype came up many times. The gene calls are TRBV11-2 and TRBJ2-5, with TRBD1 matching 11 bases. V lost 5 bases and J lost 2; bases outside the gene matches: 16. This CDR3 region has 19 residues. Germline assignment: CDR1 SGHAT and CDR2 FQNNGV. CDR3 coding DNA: TGTGCCAGCAGCCCAACCCGCGGGACAGGGGGATTTGCGCAAGAGACCCAGTACTTC. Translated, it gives CASSPTRGTGGFAQETQYF.

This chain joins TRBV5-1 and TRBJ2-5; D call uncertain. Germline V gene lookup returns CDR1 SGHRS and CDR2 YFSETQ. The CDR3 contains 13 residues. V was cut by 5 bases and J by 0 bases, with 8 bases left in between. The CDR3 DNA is TGCGCCAGCAGAGGTCAGGACCAAGAGACCCAGTACTTC. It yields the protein CASRGQDQETQYF.

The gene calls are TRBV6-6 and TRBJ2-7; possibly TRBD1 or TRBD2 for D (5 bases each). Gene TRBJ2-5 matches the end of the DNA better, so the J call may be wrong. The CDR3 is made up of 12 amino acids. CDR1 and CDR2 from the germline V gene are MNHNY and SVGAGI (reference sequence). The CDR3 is CASSWGKETQYF. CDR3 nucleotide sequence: TGTGCCAGCAGTTGGGGGAAAGAGACCCAGTACTTC.

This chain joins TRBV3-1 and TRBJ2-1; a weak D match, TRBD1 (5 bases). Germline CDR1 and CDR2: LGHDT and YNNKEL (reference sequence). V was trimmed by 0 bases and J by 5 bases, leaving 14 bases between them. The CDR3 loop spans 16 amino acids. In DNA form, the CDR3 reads TGTGCCAGCAGCCAAGATCGGCAGGGTCAAGACAATGAGCAGTTCTTC. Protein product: CASSQDRQGQDNEQFF.

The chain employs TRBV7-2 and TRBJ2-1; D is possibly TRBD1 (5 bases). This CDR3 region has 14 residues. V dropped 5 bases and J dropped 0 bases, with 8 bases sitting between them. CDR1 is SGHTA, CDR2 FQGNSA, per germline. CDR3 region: CASSQDISYNEQFF. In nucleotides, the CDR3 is TGTGCCAGCAGCCAGGACATCTCCTACAATGAGCAGTTCTTC.

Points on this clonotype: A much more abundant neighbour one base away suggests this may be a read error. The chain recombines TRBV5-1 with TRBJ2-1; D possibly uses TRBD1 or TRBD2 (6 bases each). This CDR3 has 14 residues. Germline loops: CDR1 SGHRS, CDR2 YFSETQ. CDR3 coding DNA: TGCGCCGGCAGCTTGGGGGGCGCGAGGGATGAGCAGTTCTTC. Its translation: CAGSLGGARDEQFF.

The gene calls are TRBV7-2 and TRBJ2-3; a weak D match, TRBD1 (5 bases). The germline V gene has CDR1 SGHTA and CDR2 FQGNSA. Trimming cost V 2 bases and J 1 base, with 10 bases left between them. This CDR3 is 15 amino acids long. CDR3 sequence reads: CASSLQGKGTDTQYF. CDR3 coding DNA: TGTGCCAGCAGCTTACAGGGCAAGGGCACAGATACGCAGTATTTT.

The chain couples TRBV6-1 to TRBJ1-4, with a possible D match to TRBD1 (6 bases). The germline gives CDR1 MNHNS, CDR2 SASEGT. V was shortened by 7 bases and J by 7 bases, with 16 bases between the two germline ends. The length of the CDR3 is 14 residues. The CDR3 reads CASTQGGLGEKLFF. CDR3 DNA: TGTGCCAGCACCCAAGGGGGTTTGGGTGAAAAACTGTTTTTT.